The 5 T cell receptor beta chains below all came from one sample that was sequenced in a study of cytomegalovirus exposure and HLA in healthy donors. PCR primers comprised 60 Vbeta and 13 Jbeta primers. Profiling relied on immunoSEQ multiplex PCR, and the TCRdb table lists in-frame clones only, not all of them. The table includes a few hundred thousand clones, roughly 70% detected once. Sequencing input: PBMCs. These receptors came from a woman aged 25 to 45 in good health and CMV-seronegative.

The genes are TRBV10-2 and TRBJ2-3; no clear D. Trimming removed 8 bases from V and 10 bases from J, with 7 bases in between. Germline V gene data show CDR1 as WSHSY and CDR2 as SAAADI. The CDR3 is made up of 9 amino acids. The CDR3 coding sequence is TGCGCCAGCGCCGGAGCGCAGTATTTT. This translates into CASAGAQYF.

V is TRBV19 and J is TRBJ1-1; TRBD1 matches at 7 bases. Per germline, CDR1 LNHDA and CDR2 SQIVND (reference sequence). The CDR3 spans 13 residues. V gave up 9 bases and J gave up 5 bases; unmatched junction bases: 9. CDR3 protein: CASGPSGGTEAFF. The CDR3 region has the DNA TGTGCCAGCGGGCCCTCAGGGGGAACTGAAGCTTTCTTT.

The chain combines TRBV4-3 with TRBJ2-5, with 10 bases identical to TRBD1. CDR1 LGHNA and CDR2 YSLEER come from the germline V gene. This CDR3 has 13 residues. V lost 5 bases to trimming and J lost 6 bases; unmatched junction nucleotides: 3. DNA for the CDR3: TGCGCCAGCAGCGGACAGGGGGAAAAGACCCAGTACTTC. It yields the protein CASSGQGEKTQYF.

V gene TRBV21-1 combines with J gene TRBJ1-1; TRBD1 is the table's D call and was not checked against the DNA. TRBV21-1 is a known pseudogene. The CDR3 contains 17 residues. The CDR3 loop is CASSKEPTGSMNTEAFF. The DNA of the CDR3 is TGTGCCAGCAGCAAAGAACCGACAGGTTCCATGAACACTGAAGCTTTCTTT.

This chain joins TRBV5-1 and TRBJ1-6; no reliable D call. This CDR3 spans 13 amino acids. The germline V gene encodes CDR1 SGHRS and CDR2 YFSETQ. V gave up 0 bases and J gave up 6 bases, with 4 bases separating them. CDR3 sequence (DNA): TGCGCCAGCAGCTTGGGTATTAATTCACCCCTCCACTTT. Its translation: CASSLGINSPLHF.